Below, one T cell receptor beta chain is given with its context. This entry is derived from a study of T cell changes during pregnancy in multiple sclerosis. Generated by immunoSEQ multiplex PCR, the TCRdb table keeps only in-frame clones and is missing some. Among some 60,000 clones listed, approximately 91% were seen once. This CDR3 has 18 amino acids. V trimming: 4 bases; J trimming: 3 bases; junction bases outside the gene matches: 13. In germline, CDR1 is MGHRA, CDR2 YSYEKL. The chain carries TRBV4-1 and TRBJ2-1; TRBD2 matches at 9 bases. The specimen was peripheral blood, collected in the second trimester of pregnancy. The receptor was isolated from a female donor with multiple sclerosis, enrolled in a pregnancy study. The CDR3 reads CASSPQIGRGGYYNEQFF. CDR3 coding DNA: TGCGCCAGCAGCCCCCAAATCGGGCGGGGGGGTTACTACAATGAGCAGTTCTTC.